The sample holds a few counts of the clone carrying this T cell receptor (beta chain). Its antigen is not known. The sample is drawn from a study of beta chain features in type 1 diabetes. The CDR3 has 15 amino acids. V lost 4 bases and J lost 0, with 10 bases in between. CDR1 and CDR2 from the germline V gene are MNHNS and SASEGT. Reverse transcription of all isolated RNA meant that expressed TCRB transcripts were sequenced. Libraries were prepared by immunoSEQ multiplex PCR; TCRdb keeps only in-frame clonotypes and omits some of them. Among 640,000 or so clones listed, over 12% were seen once. Points from the study as a whole: Type 1 diabetes patients showed a moderate but significant shortening of TCRB CDR3s in all four CD4+ subsets.

All of the sorted populations showed purity greater than 95%. The clonotype comes from a man aged 18-30 years with type 1 diabetes. Sequencing was done on a sample of naive CD4+ T cells from blood. The chain joins TRBV6-1 to TRBJ2-1, with no clear D. For the CDR3, the DNA is TGTGCCAGCAGTGCTACGGCGAGCTCCTACAATGAGCAGTTCTTC. It codes for CASSATASSYNEQFF.